This T cell receptor beta chain was sequenced during a study of blood T cells in healthy people across ages. Study results and limitations: Versus aged donors, long-lived donors had higher diversity and more naive CD4+ cells.

The second PCR ran roughly 6 to 11 cycles with a sample-barcoded 5' primer and J-beta primers. TCRdb ran MiXCR on the 5' RACE reads and lists one entry per CDR3 protein. The table has around 800,000 distinct CDR3 sequences, 62% seen once. As to this clonotype: Its matching antigen is unknown.

The CDR3 consists of 13 residues. The germline CDR1 and CDR2 sequences are DFQATT and SNEGSKA (reference sequence). Aged about 6 to 95, donors were systemically healthy Caucasians from Russia. This sequence was found in a man aged 25-45 years in good health. Sequences were obtained from blood. This chain connects TRBV20-1 to TRBJ2-3, with 8 bases aligning to TRBD2. CDR3 in amino acids: CSAPRGGEDTQYF. CDR3 sequence (DNA): TGCAGCGCTCCCCGGGGGGGGGAAGATACGCAGTATTTT.